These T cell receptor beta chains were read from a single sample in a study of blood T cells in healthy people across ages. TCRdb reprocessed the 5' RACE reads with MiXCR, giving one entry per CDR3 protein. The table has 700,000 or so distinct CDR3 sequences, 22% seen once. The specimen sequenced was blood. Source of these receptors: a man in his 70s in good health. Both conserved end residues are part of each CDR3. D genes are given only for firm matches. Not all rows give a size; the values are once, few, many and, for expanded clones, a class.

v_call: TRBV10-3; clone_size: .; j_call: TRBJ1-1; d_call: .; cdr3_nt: TGTGCCATCAGTGAACGGATAGAGGAAGCTTTCTTT; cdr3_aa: CAISERIEEAFF
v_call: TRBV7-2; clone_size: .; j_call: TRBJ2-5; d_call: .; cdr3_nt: TGTGCCAGCAGTTTATTGGGGGCAACACAAGAGACCCAGTACTTC; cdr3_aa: CASSLLGATQETQYF
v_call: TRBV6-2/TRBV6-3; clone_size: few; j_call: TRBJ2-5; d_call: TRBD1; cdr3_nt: TGTGCCAGCAGTCTCGGGACAGACTTCCAAGAGACCCAGTACTTC; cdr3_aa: CASSLGTDFQETQYF
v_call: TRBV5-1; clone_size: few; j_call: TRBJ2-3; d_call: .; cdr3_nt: TGCGCCAGCAGCTTGGTGGGGGCCAAGAGTGATACGCAGTATTTT; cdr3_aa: CASSLVGAKSDTQYF
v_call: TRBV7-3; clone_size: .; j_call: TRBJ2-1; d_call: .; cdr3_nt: TGTGCCAGCAGCTCTTCGAGCGGCACCCTCTACAATGAGCAGTTCTTC; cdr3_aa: CASSSSSGTLYNEQFF
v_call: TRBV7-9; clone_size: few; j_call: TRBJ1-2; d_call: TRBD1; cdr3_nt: TGTGCCAGCAGCTTAGCCGGACAGGGCGGCTATGGCTACACCTTC; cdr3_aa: CASSLAGQGGYGYTF
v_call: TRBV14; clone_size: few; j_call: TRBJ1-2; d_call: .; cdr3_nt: TGTGCCAGCAGCCAAGATGTGGGGGCCCCCTATGGCTACACCTTC; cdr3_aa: CASSQDVGAPYGYTF
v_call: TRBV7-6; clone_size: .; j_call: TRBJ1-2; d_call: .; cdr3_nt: TGTGCCAGCAGCTTCGTAGCAGGCTCCGATGGCTACACCTTC; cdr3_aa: CASSFVAGSDGYTF
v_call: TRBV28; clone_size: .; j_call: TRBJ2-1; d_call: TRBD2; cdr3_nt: TGTGCCATCCAATGGGGTAGCGGGGGCTCCTACAATGAGCAGTTCTTC; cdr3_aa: CAIQWGSGGSYNEQFF
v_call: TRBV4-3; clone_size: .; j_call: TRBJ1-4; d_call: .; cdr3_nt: TGCGCCAGCAGCCATGCCCCCGGGGCAACTAATGAAAAACTGTTTTTT; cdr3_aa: CASSHAPGATNEKLFF
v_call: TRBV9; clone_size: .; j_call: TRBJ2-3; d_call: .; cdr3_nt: TGTGCCAGCAGCCCCTCACCCACAGATACGCAGTATTTT; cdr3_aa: CASSPSPTDTQYF
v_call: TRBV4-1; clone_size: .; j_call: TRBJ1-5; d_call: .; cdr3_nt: TGCGCCAGCAGCTACGACACCCGCTGGGATCAGCCCCAGCATTTT; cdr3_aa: CASSYDTRWDQPQHF
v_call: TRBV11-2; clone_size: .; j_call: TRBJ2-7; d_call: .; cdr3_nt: TGTGCCAGCAGCTTCCACAGGGACTACGAGCAGTACTTC; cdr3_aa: CASSFHRDYEQYF
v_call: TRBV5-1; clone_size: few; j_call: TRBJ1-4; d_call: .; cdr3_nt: TGCGCCAGCAGCTCCGGCCAGACTGGAACTAATGAAAAACTGTTTTTT; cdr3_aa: CASSSGQTGTNEKLFF
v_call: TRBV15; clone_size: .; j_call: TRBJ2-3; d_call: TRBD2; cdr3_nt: TGTGCCACCAGCTCCACCAAAGGGTCTAGCGGGGGAAGCACAGATACGCAGTATTTT; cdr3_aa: CATSSTKGSSGGSTDTQYF
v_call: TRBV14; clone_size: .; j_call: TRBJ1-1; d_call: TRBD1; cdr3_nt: TGTGCCAGCAGCCAGACAGGGGTTCGAGCTTTCTTT; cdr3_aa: CASSQTGVRAFF
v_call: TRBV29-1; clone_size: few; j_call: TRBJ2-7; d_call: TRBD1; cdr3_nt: TGCAGCGTTGAGTTCGGGACAGGGAAGAGGCGGCAGTACTTC; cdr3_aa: CSVEFGTGKRRQYF
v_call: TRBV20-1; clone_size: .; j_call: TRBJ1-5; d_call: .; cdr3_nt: TGCAGTGCTAGAGGTGATTGGGGGGGCAATCAGCCCCAGCATTTT; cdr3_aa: CSARGDWGGNQPQHF
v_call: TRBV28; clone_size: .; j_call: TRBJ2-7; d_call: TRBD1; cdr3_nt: TGTGCCAGCAGCCCTACAGGGGGGTACGAGCAGTACTTC; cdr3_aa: CASSPTGGYEQYF
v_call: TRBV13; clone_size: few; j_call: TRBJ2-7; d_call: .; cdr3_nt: TGTGCCAGCAGCTCCAAGAGAGACAGCTCCTACGAGCAGTACTTC; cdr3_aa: CASSSKRDSSYEQYF
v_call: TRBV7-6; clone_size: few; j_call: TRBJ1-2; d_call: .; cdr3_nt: TGTGCCAGCAGCCGGGGGCCGGTGGATGGCTACACCTTC; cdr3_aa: CASSRGPVDGYTF
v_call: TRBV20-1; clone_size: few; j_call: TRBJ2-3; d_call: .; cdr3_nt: TGCAGTGCTGAACCCCGTTCAGGCGAGCACACAGATACGCAGTATTTT; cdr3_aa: CSAEPRSGEHTDTQYF
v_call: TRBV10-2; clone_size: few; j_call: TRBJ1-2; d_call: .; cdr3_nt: TGCGCCAGCAGTGAGTCGGCGGCAGGATATGGCTACACCTTC; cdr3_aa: CASSESAAGYGYTF
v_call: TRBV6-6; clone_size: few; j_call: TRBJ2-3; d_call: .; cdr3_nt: TGTGCCAGCAGTTACTCATGGACTGTCACAGATACGCAGTATTTT; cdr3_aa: CASSYSWTVTDTQYF
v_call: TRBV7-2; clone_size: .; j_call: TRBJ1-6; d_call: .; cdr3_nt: TGTGCCAGCAGCTTGGGACGGAACTATAATTCACCCCTCCCCTTT; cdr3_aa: CASSLGRNYNSPLPF
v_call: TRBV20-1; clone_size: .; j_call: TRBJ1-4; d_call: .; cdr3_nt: TGCAGTGCTTTTCCCATACAGGGCGAAAAACTGTTTTTT; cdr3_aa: CSAFPIQGEKLFF
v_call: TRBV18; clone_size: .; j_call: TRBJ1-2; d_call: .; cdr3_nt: TGTGCCAGCTCACCAGAAGTGGACTATGGCTACACCTTC; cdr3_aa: CASSPEVDYGYTF
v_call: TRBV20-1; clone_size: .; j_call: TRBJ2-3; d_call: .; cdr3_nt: TGCAGTGCTAGAGCACAACAGGGTACAGATACGCAGTATTTT; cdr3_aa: CSARAQQGTDTQYF
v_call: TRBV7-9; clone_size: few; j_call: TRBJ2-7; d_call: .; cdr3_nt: TGTGCCAGCAGCTTATACCAGGGCCTCGGCGAGCAGTACTTC; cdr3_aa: CASSLYQGLGEQYF
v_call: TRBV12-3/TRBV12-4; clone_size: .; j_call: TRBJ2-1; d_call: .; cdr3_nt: TGTGCCAGCAGTTTACTAGCGATCTCCTACAATGAGCAGTTCTTC; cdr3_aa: CASSLLAISYNEQFF
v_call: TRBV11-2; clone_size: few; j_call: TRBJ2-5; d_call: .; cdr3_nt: TGTGCCAGCAGCTCAGCCGGGGGAGAGACCCAGTACTTC; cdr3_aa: CASSSAGGETQYF
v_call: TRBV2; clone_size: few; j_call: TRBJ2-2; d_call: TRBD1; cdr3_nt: TGTGCCAGCGGGAGACAGGGGGGGATCGGCGGGGAGCTGTTTTTT; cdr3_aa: CASGRQGGIGGELFF
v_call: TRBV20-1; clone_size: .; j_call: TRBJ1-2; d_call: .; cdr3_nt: TGCAGTGCTAGCCCCGTACAGGGTGGTTCAGCCTTC; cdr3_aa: CSASPVQGGSAF
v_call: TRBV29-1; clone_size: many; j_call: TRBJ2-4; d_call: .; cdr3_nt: TGCAGCGTTGAAGGTGGAGCCAAAAACATTCAGTACTTC; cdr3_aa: CSVEGGAKNIQYF
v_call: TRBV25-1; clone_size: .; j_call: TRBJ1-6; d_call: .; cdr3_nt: TGTGCCAGCAGTCCGGGGGCAAATAATTCACCCCTCCACTTT; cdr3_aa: CASSPGANNSPLHF
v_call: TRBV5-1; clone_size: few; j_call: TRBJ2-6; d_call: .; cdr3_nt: TGCGCCAGCAGCTCCCCAGACTCTGGGGCCAACGTCCTGACTTTC; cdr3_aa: CASSSPDSGANVLTF
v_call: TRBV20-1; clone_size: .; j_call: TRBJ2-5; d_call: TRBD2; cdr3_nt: TGCAGTGTGGGACTAGTTCAAGAGACCCAGTACTTC; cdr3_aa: CSVGLVQETQYF
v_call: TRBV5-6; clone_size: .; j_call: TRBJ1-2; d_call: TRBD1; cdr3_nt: TGTGCCAGCAGCGGTACAGGGGAACGGATAGACGGCTACACCTTC; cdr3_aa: CASSGTGERIDGYTF
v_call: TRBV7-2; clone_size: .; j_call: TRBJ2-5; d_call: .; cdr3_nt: TGTGCCAGCAGCTTAAAGCCCACGGGGGCCTTACGGTCGGGGACCCAGTACTTC; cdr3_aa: CASSLKPTGALRSGTQYF
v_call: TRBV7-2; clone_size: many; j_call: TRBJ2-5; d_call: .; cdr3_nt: TGTGCCAGCAGCCCCCCCTGGCTAGAGACCCAGTACTTC; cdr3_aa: CASSPPWLETQYF
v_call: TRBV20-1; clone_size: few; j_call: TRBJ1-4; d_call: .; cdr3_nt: TGCAGTGCTACAGGGGCGGGGGCGGCCGTGGAAAAACTGTTTTTT; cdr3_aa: CSATGAGAAVEKLFF
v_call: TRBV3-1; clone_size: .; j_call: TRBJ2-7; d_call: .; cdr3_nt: TGTGCCAGCAGCCAGGGAAGCCACTCTCTGTTCTTC; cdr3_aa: CASSQGSHSLFF
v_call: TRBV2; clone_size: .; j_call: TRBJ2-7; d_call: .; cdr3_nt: TGTGCCAGCAGTGAGGAGTACGAGCAGTACTTC; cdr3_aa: CASSEEYEQYF
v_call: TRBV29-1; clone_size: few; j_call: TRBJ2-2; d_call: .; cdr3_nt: TGCAGCGTTGTGCGATTTAAAGGGGGGGCCGGGGAGCTGTTTTTT; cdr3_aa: CSVVRFKGGAGELFF
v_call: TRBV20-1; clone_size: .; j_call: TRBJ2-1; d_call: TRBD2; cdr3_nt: TGCAGTGCTAGAGCCCCGACTAGCAACCACAATGAGCAGTTCTTC; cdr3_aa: CSARAPTSNHNEQFF
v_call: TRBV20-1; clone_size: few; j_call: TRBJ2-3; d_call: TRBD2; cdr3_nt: TGCAGTGCTAGCCCCCCCTGGACTAGCGGGAGGGGAGATACGCAGTATTTT; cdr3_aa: CSASPPWTSGRGDTQYF
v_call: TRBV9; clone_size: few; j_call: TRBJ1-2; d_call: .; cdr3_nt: TGTGCCAGTAGGAGGGCAGAAGGAGGCTACACCTTC; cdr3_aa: CASRRAEGGYTF
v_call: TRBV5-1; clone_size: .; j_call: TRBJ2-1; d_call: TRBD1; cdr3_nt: TGCGCCAGCAGCTTGGTTGGGACAGGGGTGAATGAGCAGTTCTTC; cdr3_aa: CASSLVGTGVNEQFF
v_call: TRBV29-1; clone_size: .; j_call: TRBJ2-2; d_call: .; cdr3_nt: TGCAGCGTTGAAGATTCACCAAGCGGGGAGCTGTTTTTT; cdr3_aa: CSVEDSPSGELFF
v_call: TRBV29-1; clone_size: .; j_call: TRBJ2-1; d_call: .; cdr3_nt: TGCAGCGGTAGAGGACAGAACAATGAGCAGTTCTTC; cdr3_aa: CSGRGQNNEQFF
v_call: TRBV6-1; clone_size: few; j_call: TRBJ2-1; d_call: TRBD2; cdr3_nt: TGTGCCAGCACCCCTAGCGGGAGTTTCGATGAGCAGTTCTTC; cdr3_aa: CASTPSGSFDEQFF
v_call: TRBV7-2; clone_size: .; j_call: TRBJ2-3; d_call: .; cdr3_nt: TGTGCCAGCAGCATCAGGGGCCCCAGCACCTCCACAGATACGCAGTATTTT; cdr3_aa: CASSIRGPSTSTDTQYF
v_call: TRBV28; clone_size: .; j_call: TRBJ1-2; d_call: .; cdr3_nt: TGTGCCAGCGTCGCCAACCTCCGGGGGACCCTTGGCTACACCTTC; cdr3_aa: CASVANLRGTLGYTF
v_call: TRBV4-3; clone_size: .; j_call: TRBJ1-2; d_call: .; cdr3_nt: TGCGCCAGCAGCCAAGTGAAAGGACAGCTCTATGGCTACACCTTC; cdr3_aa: CASSQVKGQLYGYTF
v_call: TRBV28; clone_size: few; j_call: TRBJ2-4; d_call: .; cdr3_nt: TGTGCCAGCAGTCGCCGGGGCAGAAAAAACATTCAGTACTTC; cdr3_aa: CASSRRGRKNIQYF
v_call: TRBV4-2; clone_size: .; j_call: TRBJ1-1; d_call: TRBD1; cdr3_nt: TGTGCCAGCAGCCCCCAGACAGGGGAGGCCACTGAAGCTTTCTTT; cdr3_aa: CASSPQTGEATEAFF
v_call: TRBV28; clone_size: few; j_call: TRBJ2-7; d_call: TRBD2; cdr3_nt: TGTGCCAGCAGTTTGGTGTCTAGCGGGGGGGCTGCTCTCTCCTACGAGCAGTACTTC; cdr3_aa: CASSLVSSGGAALSYEQYF
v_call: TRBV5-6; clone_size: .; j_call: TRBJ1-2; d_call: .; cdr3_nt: TGTGCCAGCAGCGAAAAGAACCTGAGGGGCTACACCTTC; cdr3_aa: CASSEKNLRGYTF
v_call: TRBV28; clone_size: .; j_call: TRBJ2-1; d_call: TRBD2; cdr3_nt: TGTGCCAGCAGTTTCAGGCTCGGGACTAGCGGCTACAATGAGCAGTTCTTC; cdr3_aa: CASSFRLGTSGYNEQFF